This passage covers 8 T cell receptor beta chains from one sample sequenced in a study of T cell clonotyping in hematopoietic cell transplantation. Sequencing was performed with immunoSEQ multiplex PCR; in TCRdb, only in-frame clones are kept and a portion is missing. The sample consists of fewer than 5,000 clones, roughly 95% of them appearing once. The source material was PBMCs, sampled 100 days after allogeneic stem cell transplant. The receptors come from a male patient aged 40-55 years who had an allogeneic stem cell transplant from a related donor, so the T cells may come from the graft donor. Some clones in this sample may be carry-over from other donors' samples.

The CDR3 region is CASRPGQGWEKLFF. CDR3 DNA sequence: TGTGCCAGCAGACCCGGACAGGGTTGGGAAAAACTGTTTTTT. V and J are TRBV7-8 and TRBJ1-4, with TRBD1 identical over 8 bases. Trimming cost V 6 bases and J 8 bases; bases outside gene matches: 8. The CDR3 length is 14 residues. The V gene's germline CDR1 is SGHVS and CDR2 FQNEAQ.

The chain links TRBV4-3 to TRBJ1-1; TRBD1 might be the D (6 bases). Germline CDR1 and CDR2: LGHNA and YSLEER. V was shortened by 1 base and J by 5 bases, with 11 bases between the two germline ends. The CDR3 is 14 amino acids. Here the CDR3 DNA reads TGCGCCAGCAGCCAAGGACAGGAGGGGACTGAAGCTTTCTTT. Translating gives CASSQGQEGTEAFF.

The chain carries TRBV5-6 and TRBJ2-2; 8 positions match TRBD2. V shed 6 bases, J shed 1 base, and the junction held 5 bases outside the gene matches. Germline values: CDR1 SGHDT, CDR2 YYEEEE. This CDR3 has 15 residues. CDR3 region: CASTPGGWNTGELFF. CDR3 in DNA: TGTGCCAGCACCCCGGGGGGGTGGAACACCGGGGAGCTGTTTTTT.

This clone appeared a single time. The V gene is TRBV11-2, the J gene TRBJ2-3, with D maybe TRBD2 (5 bases). With 3 bases removed from V and 1 base from J, the gap between germline ends came to 8 bases. Germline assignment: CDR1 SGHAT and CDR2 FQNNGV. This CDR3 is built from 14 residues. Here the CDR3 reads CASSLVSGTDTQYF. CDR3 DNA: TGTGCCAGCAGCTTGGTTAGCGGCACAGATACGCAGTATTTT. Full variable domain (rest looked up from reference TRBV11-2 and TRBJ2-3): EAGVAQSPRYKIIEKRQSVAFWCNPISGHATLYWYQQILGQGPKLLIQFQNNGVVDDSQLPKDRFSAERLKGVDSTLKIQPAKLEDSAVYLCASSLVSGTDTQYFGPGTRLTVL.

The rearrangement uses TRBV28 and TRBJ1-2, with TRBD1 as a possible D gene (5 bases). The V end was cut by 7 bases, the J end by 0 bases, with 9 bases between. CDR3 size: 13 residues. Germline CDR1 reads MDHEN; CDR2 reads SYDVKM. For the CDR3, the DNA is TGTGCCAGCACGGACACCTCTAACTATGGCTACACCTTC. Translating it yields CASTDTSNYGYTF.

The chain is built from TRBV28 and TRBJ2-7; either TRBD1 or TRBD2 may fit D (5 bases each). V gave up 3 bases and J gave up 4 bases, with 16 bases separating them. Germline V CDR1 and CDR2: MDHEN, SYDVKM. The CDR3 extends over 15 amino acids. CDR3 protein: CASSFLTQGPYEQYF. CDR3 nucleotides: TGTGCCAGCAGTTTCCTAACGCAGGGACCTTACGAGCAGTACTTC.

A word on this clone: Other DNA sequences within the sample encode an identical CDR3. This rearrangement joins TRBV15 to TRBJ2-1; possible D gene TRBD2, 6 bases. Germline loops: CDR1 LNHNV, CDR2 YYDKDF (reference sequence). The germline V and J ends were trimmed by 0 bases and 8 bases, with 14 bases remaining between them. This CDR3 comprises 15 residues. The DNA for the CDR3 is TGTGCCACCAGCAGAGAGACGGGGGTGAGAGATGAGCAGTTCTTC. This sequence encodes CATSRETGVRDEQFF.

The chain links TRBV4-1 to TRBJ2-2; the match to TRBD1 covers 8 bases. Losses at the gene ends were 4 bases for V and 4 bases for J; bases not matched to a gene: 11. In germline, CDR1 is MGHRA, CDR2 YSYEKL. The CDR3 is 17 amino acids. The CDR3 here is CASSPFGQGGFTGELFF. CDR3 sequence (DNA): TGCGCCAGCAGCCCCTTCGGACAGGGAGGTTTCACCGGGGAGCTGTTTTTT.